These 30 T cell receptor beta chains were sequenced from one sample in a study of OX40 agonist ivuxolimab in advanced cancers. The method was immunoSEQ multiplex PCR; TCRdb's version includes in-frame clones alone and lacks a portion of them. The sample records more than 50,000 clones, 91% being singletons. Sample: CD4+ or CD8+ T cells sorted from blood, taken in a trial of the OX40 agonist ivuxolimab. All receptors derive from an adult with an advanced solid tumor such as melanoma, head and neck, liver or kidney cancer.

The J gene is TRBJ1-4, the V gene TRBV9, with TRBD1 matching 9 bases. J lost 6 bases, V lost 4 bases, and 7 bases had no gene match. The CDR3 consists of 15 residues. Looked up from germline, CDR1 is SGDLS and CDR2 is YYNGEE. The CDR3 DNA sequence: TGTGCCAGCAGCTTACAGGGGGCGCCGCATGAAAAACTGTTTTTT. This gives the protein CASSLQGAPHEKLFF.

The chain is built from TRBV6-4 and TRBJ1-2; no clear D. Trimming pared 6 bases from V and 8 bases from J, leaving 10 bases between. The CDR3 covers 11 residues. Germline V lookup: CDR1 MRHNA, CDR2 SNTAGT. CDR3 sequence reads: CASRGLRGYTF. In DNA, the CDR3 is TGTGCCAGCAGGGGTCTGAGGGGCTACACCTTC.

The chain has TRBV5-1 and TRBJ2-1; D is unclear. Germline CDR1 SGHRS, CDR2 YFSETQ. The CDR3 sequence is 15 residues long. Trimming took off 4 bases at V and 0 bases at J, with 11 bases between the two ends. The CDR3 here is CASSPDPNSYNEQFF. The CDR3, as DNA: TGCGCCAGCAGCCCAGACCCGAACTCCTACAATGAGCAGTTCTTC.

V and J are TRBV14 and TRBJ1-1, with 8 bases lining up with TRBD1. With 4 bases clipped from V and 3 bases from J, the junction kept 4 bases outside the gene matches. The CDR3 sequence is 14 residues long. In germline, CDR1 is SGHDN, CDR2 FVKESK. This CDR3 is CASSPGQAYTEAFF. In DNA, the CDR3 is TGTGCCAGCAGCCCGGGACAGGCGTACACTGAAGCTTTCTTT.

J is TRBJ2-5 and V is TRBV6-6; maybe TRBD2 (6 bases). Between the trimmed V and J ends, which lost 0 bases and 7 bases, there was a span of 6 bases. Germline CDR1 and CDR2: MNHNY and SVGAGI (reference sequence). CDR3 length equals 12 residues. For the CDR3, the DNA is TGTGCCAGCAGTTACTCCGGGGGGACCCAGTACTTC. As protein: CASSYSGGTQYF.

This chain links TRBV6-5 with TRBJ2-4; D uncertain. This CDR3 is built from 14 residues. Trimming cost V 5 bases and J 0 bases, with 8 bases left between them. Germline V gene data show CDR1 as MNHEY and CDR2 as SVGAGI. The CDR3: CASSPQIAKNIQYF. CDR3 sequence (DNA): TGTGCCAGCAGTCCACAGATAGCCAAAAACATTCAGTACTTC.

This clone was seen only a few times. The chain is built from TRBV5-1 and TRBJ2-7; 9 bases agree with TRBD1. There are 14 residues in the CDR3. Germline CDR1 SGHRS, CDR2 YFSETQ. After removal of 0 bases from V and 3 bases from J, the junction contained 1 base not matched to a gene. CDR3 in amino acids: CASSLGQGGYEQYF. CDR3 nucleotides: TGCGCCAGCAGCTTGGGACAGGGGGGCTACGAGCAGTACTTC.

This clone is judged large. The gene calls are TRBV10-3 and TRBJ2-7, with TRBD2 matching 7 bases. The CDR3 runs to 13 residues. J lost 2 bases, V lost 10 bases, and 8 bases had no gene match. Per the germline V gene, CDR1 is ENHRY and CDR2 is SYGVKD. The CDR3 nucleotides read TGTGCCACCCTGGGAGGGCTGACCTACGAGCAGTACTTC. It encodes CATLGGLTYEQYF.

DNA for the CDR3: TGTGCCAGCAGTTCAAGGTGGGGGCTGGCCTACGAGCAGTACTTC. Its protein product is CASSSRWGLAYEQYF. The gene calls are TRBV5-8 and TRBJ2-7, with D perhaps TRBD1 (6 bases). Germline lookup yields CDR1 SGHTS and CDR2 YDEGEE. V dropped 5 bases and J dropped 2 bases, with 17 bases sitting between them. The CDR3 is 15 amino acids.

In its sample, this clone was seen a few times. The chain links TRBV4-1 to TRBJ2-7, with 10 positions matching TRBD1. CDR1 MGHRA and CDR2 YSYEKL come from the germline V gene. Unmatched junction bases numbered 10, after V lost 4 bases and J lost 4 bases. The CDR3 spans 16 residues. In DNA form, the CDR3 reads TGCGCCAGCAGCCCAGCCGGGACAGGGGACCTTTACGAGCAGTACTTC. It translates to CASSPAGTGDLYEQYF.

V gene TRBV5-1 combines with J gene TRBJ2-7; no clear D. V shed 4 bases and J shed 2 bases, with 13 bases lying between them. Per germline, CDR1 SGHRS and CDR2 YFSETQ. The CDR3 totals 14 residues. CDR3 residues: CASSRLLNTYEQYF. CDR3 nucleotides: TGCGCCAGCAGCCGACTTCTAAATACCTACGAGCAGTACTTC.

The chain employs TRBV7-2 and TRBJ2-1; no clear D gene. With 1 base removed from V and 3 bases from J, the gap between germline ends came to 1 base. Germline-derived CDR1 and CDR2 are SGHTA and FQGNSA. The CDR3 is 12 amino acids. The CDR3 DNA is TGTGCCAGCAGCTTAGTCTACAATGAGCAGTTCTTC. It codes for CASSLVYNEQFF.

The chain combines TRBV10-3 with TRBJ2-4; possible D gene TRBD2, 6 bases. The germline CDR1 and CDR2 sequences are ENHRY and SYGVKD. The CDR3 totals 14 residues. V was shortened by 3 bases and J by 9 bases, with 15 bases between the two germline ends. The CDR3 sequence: CAISDGVAGSIQYF. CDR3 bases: TGTGCCATCAGTGATGGGGTTGCGGGAAGCATTCAGTACTTC.

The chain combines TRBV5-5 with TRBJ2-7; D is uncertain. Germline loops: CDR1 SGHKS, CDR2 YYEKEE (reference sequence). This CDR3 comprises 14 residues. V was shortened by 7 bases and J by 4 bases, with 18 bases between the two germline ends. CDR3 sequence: CASAQWVTTYEQYF. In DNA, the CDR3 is TGTGCCAGCGCACAATGGGTCACAACTTACGAGCAGTACTTC. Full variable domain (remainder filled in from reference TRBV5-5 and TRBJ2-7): DAGVTQSPTHLIKTRGQQVTLRCSPISGHKSVSWYQQVLGQGPQFIFQYYEKEERGRGNFPDRFSARQFPNYSSELNVNALLLGDSALYLCASAQWVTTYEQYFGPGTRLTVT.

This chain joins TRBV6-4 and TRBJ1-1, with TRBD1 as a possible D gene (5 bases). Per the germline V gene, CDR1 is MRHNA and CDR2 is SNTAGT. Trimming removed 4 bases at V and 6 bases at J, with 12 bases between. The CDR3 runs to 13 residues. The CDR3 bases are TGTGCCAGCAGTGCCTCCGGACAATCTGAAGCTTTCTTT. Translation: CASSASGQSEAFF.

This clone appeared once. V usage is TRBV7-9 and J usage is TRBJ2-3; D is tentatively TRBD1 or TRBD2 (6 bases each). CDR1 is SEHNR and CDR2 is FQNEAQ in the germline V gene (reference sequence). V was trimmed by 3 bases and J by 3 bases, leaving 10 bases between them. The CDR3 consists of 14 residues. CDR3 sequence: CASSLTGGTDTQYF. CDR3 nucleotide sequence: TGTGCCAGCAGCTTGACAGGAGGGACAGATACGCAGTATTTT.

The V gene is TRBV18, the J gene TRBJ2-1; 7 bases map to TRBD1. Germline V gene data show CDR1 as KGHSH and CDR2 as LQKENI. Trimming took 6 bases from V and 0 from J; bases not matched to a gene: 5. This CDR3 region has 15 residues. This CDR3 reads CASSRGSPSYNEQFF. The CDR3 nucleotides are TGTGCCAGCTCCAGGGGGTCCCCCTCCTACAATGAGCAGTTCTTC.

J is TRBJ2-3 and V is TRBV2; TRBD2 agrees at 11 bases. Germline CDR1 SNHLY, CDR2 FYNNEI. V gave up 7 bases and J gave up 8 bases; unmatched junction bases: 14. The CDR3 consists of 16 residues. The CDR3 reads CASILGLAGGQGTQYF. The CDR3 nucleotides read TGTGCCAGCATACTGGGATTAGCGGGGGGGCAAGGTACGCAGTATTTT.

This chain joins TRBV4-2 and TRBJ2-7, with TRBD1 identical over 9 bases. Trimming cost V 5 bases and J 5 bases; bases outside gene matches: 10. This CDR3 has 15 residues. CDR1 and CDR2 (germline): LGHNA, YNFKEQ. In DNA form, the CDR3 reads TGTGCCAGCAGCTGGATTCCGGGACAGGGACACGAGCAGTACTTC. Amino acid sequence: CASSWIPGQGHEQYF.

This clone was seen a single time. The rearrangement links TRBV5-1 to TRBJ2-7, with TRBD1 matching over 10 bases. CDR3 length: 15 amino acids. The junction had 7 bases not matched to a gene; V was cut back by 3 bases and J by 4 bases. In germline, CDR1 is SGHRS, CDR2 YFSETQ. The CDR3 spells CASSSRDRGGYEQYF. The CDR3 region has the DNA TGCGCCAGCAGCTCCCGGGACAGGGGTGGGTACGAGCAGTACTTC.

The DNA of the CDR3 is TGTGCCAGCAGTTCAGGGAGTAGGGAGACCCAGTACTTC. Its protein is CASSSGSRETQYF. The chain has TRBV5-4 and TRBJ2-5; perhaps D is TRBD1 or TRBD2 (5 bases each). The V end lost 5 bases, the J end lost 5 bases, and 13 bases lay between the germline ends. This CDR3 contains 13 residues. The germline CDR1 and CDR2 sequences are SGHNT and YYREEE (reference sequence). Combining the CDR3 with reference TRBV5-4 and TRBJ2-5 gives the whole variable domain ETGVTQSPTHLIKTRGQQVTLRCSSQSGHNTVSWYQQALGQGPQFIFQYYREEENGRGNFPPRFSGLQFPNYSSELNVNALELDDSALYLCASSSGSRETQYFGPGTRLLVL.

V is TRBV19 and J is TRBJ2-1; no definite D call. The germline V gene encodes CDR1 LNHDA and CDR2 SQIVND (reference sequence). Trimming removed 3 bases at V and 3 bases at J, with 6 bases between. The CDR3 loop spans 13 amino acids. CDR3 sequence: CASSILNYNEQFF. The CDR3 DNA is TGTGCCAGTAGTATTTTAAACTACAATGAGCAGTTCTTC.

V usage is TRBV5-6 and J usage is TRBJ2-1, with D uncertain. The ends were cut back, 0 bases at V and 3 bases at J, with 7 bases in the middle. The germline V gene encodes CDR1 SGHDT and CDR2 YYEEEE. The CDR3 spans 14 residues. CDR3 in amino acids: CASSLDQYYNEQFF. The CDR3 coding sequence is TGTGCCAGCAGCTTGGACCAGTACTACAATGAGCAGTTCTTC.

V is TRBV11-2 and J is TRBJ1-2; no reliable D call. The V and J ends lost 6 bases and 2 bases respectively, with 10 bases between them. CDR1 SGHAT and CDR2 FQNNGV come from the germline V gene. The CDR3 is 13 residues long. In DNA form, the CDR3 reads TGTGCCAGCAGGACGACGGGAAACTATGGCTACACCTTC. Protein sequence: CASRTTGNYGYTF. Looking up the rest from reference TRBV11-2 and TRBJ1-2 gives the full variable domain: EAGVAQSPRYKIIEKRQSVAFWCNPISGHATLYWYQQILGQGPKLLIQFQNNGVVDDSQLPKDRFSAERLKGVDSTLKIQPAKLEDSAVYLCASRTTGNYGYTFGSGTRLTVV.

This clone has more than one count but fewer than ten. CDR3 protein: CASSQGQTGGSPLHF. The CDR3 DNA reads as TGCGCCAGCAGCCAAGGCCAAACAGGGGGATCACCCCTCCACTTT. The rearrangement joins TRBV4-1 to TRBJ1-6, with 8 bases matching TRBD1. Germline V lookup: CDR1 MGHRA, CDR2 YSYEKL. The CDR3 runs to 15 residues. Unmatched junction bases numbered 6, after V lost 1 base and J lost 10 bases.

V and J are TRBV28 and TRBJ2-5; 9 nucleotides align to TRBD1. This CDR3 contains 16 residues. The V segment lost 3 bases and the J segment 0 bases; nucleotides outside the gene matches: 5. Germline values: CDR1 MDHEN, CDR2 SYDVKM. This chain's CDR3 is CASSFPTGGYQETQYF. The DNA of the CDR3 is TGTGCCAGCAGTTTTCCGACAGGGGGATACCAAGAGACCCAGTACTTC.

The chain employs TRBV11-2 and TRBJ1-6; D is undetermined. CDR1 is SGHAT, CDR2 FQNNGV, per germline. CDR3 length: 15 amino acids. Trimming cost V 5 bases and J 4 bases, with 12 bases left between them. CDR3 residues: CASSPRGSYNSPLHF. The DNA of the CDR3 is TGTGCCAGCAGCCCTCGCGGGTCTTATAATTCACCCCTCCACTTT.

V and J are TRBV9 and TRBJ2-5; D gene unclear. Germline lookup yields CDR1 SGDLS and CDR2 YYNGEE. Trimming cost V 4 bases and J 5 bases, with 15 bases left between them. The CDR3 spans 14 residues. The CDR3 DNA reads TGTGCCAGCAGCCCCCCAGGAAGCCCGGAGACCCAGTACTTC. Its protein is CASSPPGSPETQYF.

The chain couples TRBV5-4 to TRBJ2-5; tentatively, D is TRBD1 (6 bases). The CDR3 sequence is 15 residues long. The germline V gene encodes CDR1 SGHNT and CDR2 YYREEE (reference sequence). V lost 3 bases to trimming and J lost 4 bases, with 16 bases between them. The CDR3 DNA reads TGTGCCAGCAGCTCCCAAGGGGGTAGAGGAGAGACCCAGTACTTC. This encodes CASSSQGGRGETQYF.

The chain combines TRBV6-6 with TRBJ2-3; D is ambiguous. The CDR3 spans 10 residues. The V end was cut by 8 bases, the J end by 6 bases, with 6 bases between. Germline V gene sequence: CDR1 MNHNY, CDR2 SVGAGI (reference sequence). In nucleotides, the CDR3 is TGTGCCAGCTTTGGGGATACGCAGTATTTT. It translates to CASFGDTQYF.